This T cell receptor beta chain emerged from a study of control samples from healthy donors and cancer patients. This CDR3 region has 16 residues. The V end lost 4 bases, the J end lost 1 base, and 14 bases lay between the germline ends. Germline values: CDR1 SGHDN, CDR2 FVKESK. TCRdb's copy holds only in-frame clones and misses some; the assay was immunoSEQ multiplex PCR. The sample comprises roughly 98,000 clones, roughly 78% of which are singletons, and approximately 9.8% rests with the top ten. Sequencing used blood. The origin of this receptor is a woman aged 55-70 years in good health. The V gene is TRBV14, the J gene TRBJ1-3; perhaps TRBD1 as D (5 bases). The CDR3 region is CASSLSLGGSGNTIYF. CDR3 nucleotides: TGTGCCAGCAGCCTATCCCTCGGGGGGTCTGGAAACACCATATATTTT.